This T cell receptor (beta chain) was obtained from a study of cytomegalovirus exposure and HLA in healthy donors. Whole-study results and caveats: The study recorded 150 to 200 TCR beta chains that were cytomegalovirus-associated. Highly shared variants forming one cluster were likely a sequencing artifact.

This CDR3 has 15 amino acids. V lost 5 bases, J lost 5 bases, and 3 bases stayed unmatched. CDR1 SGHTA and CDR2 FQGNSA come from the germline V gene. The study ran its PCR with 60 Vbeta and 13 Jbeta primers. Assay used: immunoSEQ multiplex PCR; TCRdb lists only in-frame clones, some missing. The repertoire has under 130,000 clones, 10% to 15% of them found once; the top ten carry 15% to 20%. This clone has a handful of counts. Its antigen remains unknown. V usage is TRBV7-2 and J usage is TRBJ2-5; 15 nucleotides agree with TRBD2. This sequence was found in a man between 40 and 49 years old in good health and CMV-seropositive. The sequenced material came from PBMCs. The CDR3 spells CASSRTSGRVETQYF. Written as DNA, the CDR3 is TGTGCCAGCAGCCGGACTAGCGGGAGGGTGGAGACCCAGTACTTC.